Here is one T cell receptor beta chain with its context. Its antigen remains unidentified. The data were obtained in a study of T cell repertoires in cytomegalovirus infection. Turning to the study itself: Public TCR beta signatures provided an indication of both CMV infection and a matching HLA type. Study-level findings and limits: The study identified carriers of CMV plus the relevant HLA from cumulative public TCR beta family frequency. What dominated the ex vivo response were HLA-C-restricted CMV-specific TCR beta clonotypes.

TCRdb reanalysed the reads using MiXCR and keeps one entry per CDR3 protein. Of under 850,000 distinct CDR3 sequences in the sample, about 40% were seen once. Looked up from germline, CDR1 is ENHRY and CDR2 is SYGVKD. Trimming stripped 7 bases from V and 2 bases from J, with 6 bases between. The CDR3 runs to 11 residues. The sequencing sample was made of PBMCs. The genes are TRBV10-3 and TRBJ2-7; D call uncertain. The receptor was derived from a human donor in good health (CMV status not recorded). Some clones in this sample may be carry-over from other donors' samples. CDR3 nucleotide sequence: TGTGCCATCACAGGCACCTACGAGCAGTACTTC. Translation gives CAITGTYEQYF.